The 29 T cell receptor beta chains in this list originate from one sample, sequenced in a study of OX40 agonist ivuxolimab in advanced cancers. The table came from immunoSEQ multiplex PCR; TCRdb's copy has only in-frame clones and leaves some out. This sample carries about 77,000 clones, around 88% of them seen once, and the ten largest clones take about 0.8%. Sequencing used CD4+ or CD8+ T cells sorted from blood, obtained in a trial of the OX40 agonist ivuxolimab. These receptors came from an adult with an advanced solid tumor such as melanoma, head and neck, liver or kidney cancer.

The V and J genes are TRBV7-9 and TRBJ2-2; D is unclear. Per the germline V gene, CDR1 is SEHNR and CDR2 is FQNEAQ (reference sequence). The CDR3 covers 17 residues. V was pared by 4 bases and J by 0 bases, with 15 bases between. The CDR3 is CASSSPVVAPNTGELFF. CDR3 sequence (DNA): TGTGCCAGCAGCTCCCCAGTTGTAGCCCCGAACACCGGGGAGCTGTTTTTT. Looking up the rest from reference TRBV7-9 and TRBJ2-2 gives the full variable domain: DTGVSQNPRHKITKRGQNVTFRCDPISEHNRLYWYRQTLGQGPEFLTYFQNEAQLEKSRLLSDRFSAERPKGSFSTLEIQRTEQGDSAMYLCASSSPVVAPNTGELFFGEGSRLTVL.

The chain carries TRBV7-9 and TRBJ2-7, with a tentative D call TRBD1 (5 bases). Germline assignment: CDR1 SEHNR and CDR2 FQNEAQ (reference sequence). V lost 3 bases and J 0 bases, leaving 6 bases between the germline ends. This CDR3 is built from 13 residues. This CDR3 is CASSFGHSYEQYF. Written as DNA, the CDR3 is TGTGCCAGCAGCTTTGGACACTCCTACGAGCAGTACTTC.

This chain joins TRBV6-5 and TRBJ1-2, with 9 bases identical to TRBD1. The CDR3 sequence is 12 residues long. J was trimmed by 11 bases and V by 7 bases; bases with no gene match: 8. Looked up from germline, CDR1 is MNHEY and CDR2 is SVGAGI. Here the CDR3 DNA reads TGTGCCAGCAAATGGACAGGGGACTTGTACACCTTC. Amino acid sequence: CASKWTGDLYTF.

The V and J genes are TRBV7-9 and TRBJ1-4; D gene unclear. Trimming shortened V by 3 bases and J by 3 bases, and 14 bases separated the two germline ends. Germline V CDR1 and CDR2: SEHNR, FQNEAQ (reference sequence). This CDR3 is built from 16 residues. As DNA, the CDR3 is TGTGCCAGCAGCTTCGGCCGGGCGCCAGCTAATGAAAAACTGTTTTTT. Protein product: CASSFGRAPANEKLFF.

The chain carries TRBV5-1 and TRBJ2-7; no definite D call. Germline V gene sequence: CDR1 SGHRS, CDR2 YFSETQ. The CDR3 is 14 amino acids. The V and J ends lost 0 bases and 1 base respectively, with 8 bases between them. The CDR3 DNA reads as TGCGCCAGCAGCTTGGGCCGGAATTCCTACGAGCAGTACTTC. It translates to CASSLGRNSYEQYF.

This rearrangement joins TRBV9 to TRBJ1-1, with D possibly matching TRBD1 (5 bases). Deletions cut 3 bases from V and 3 bases from J, with 18 bases between. CDR1 is SGDLS and CDR2 is YYNGEE in the germline V gene. This CDR3 has 16 amino acids. CDR3 nucleotides: TGTGCCAGCAGCGCGAATCTACGGGGGAGAGACACTGAAGCTTTCTTT. Translated: CASSANLRGRDTEAFF.

The V gene is TRBV25-1, the J gene TRBJ2-7, with a tentative D call TRBD1 (5 bases). V was clipped by 5 bases and J by 2 bases, with 10 bases between them. The CDR3 is 13 residues long. Germline V lookup: CDR1 MGHDK, CDR2 SYGVNS. The CDR3 reads CASSSPDTYEQYF. CDR3 coding DNA: TGTGCCAGCAGTTCCCCGGACACCTACGAGCAGTACTTC.

Only a few counts were recorded for this clone. V and J are TRBV29-1 and TRBJ1-1; D gene unclear. Trimming left V 3 bases short and J 0 bases short, with 11 bases between. Germline CDR1 SQVTM, CDR2 ANQGSEA. The CDR3 consists of 14 residues. The CDR3 DNA reads TGCAGCGTTGACCTCGGTCCCCTGAACACTGAAGCTTTCTTT. Translation gives CSVDLGPLNTEAFF. Complete variable domain (other parts from reference TRBV29-1 and TRBJ1-1): SAVISQKPSRDICQRGTSLTIQCQVDSQVTMMFWYRQQPGQSLTLIATANQGSEATYESGFVIDKFPISRPNLTFSTLTVSNMSPEDSSIYLCSVDLGPLNTEAFFGQGTRLTVV.

This clone was seen a handful of times. The genes are TRBV5-4 and TRBJ2-7, with 7 bases that match TRBD1. After removal of 4 bases from V and 0 bases from J, the junction contained 4 bases not matched to a gene. The CDR3 has 14 amino acids. Per the germline V gene, CDR1 is SGHNT and CDR2 is YYREEE (reference sequence). The chain's CDR3 is CASSTWDSSYEQYF. Here the CDR3 DNA reads TGTGCCAGCAGCACCTGGGACAGCTCCTACGAGCAGTACTTC.

This chain uses TRBV28 with TRBJ2-3; maybe TRBD1 (5 bases). Germline V CDR1 and CDR2: MDHEN, SYDVKM. The CDR3 runs to 15 residues. Trimming left V 5 bases short and J 5 bases short, with 17 bases between. The CDR3 DNA reads as TGTGCCAGCAGTCCCTCCCAGGGCCCTGGAGATACGCAGTATTTT. This encodes CASSPSQGPGDTQYF.

The chain recombines TRBV28 with TRBJ1-2, with a weak D call TRBD1 (6 bases). There are 13 residues in the CDR3. CDR1 and CDR2 from the germline V gene are MDHEN and SYDVKM. V lost 8 bases and J 4 bases, leaving 14 bases between the germline ends. CDR3 amino acids: CASSGGRSYGYTF. In DNA, the CDR3 is TGTGCCAGCTCGGGGGGGCGCAGCTATGGCTACACCTTC.

The rearrangement joins TRBV27 to TRBJ1-4, with TRBD1 matching 7 bases. Trimming at V came to 5 bases and at J to 1 base, leaving 4 bases not matched to a gene. CDR3 size: 15 residues. CDR1 and CDR2 (germline): MNHEY, SMNVEV (reference sequence). CDR3 DNA: TGTGCCAGCAGTCGAAACAGGGGAACTAATGAAAAACTGTTTTTT. It encodes CASSRNRGTNEKLFF.

The genes are TRBV11-2 and TRBJ1-3; D unresolved. The CDR3 is 14 residues long. Per germline, CDR1 SGHAT and CDR2 FQNNGV. Trimming cost V 4 bases and J 2 bases, with 9 bases left between them. In DNA form, the CDR3 reads TGTGCCAGCAGCTCGCCCCGGACTGGAAACACCATATATTTT. Translation gives CASSSPRTGNTIYF.

The chain combines TRBV7-9 with TRBJ2-7, with D tentatively TRBD1 or TRBD2 (7 bases each). CDR3 length: 17 amino acids. The germline V gene encodes CDR1 SEHNR and CDR2 FQNEAQ (reference sequence). With 4 bases removed from V and 5 bases from J, the gap between germline ends came to 24 bases. CDR3 DNA: TGTGCCAGCAGCTCCCAACGACAGGGAGGGAATATCGACGAGCAGTACTTC. Protein sequence: CASSSQRQGGNIDEQYF.

This chain connects TRBV19 to TRBJ1-1; D is undetermined. Trimming shortened V by 3 bases and J by 3 bases, and 11 bases separated the two germline ends. Germline V lookup: CDR1 LNHDA, CDR2 SQIVND (reference sequence). The CDR3 length is 14 residues. CDR3 nucleotides: TGTGCCAGTAGTATTGGGTACGGGGACACTGAAGCTTTCTTT. This sequence encodes CASSIGYGDTEAFF.

The chain joins TRBV5-5 to TRBJ1-4, with TRBD1 as a possible D gene (6 bases). V dropped 0 bases and J dropped 8 bases, with 11 bases sitting between them. The CDR3 is 14 residues long. In germline, CDR1 is SGHKS, CDR2 YYEKEE (reference sequence). The DNA for the CDR3 is TGTGCCAGCAGCTTGGAGGGGGGAAAGGAAAAACTGTTTTTT. Amino acid sequence: CASSLEGGKEKLFF.

V usage is TRBV4-1 and J usage is TRBJ1-1, with D unclear. This CDR3 region has 13 residues. CDR1 is MGHRA and CDR2 is YSYEKL in the germline V gene. Trimming removed 0 bases from V and 4 bases from J, with 6 bases in between. CDR3 in DNA: TGCGCCAGCAGCCAAGACTTTTTCACTGAAGCTTTCTTT. Its protein is CASSQDFFTEAFF.

The chain employs TRBV18 and TRBJ2-7; D call uncertain. The CDR3 totals 14 residues. V was cut by 3 bases and J by 0 bases, with 9 bases left in between. The V gene's germline CDR1 is KGHSH and CDR2 LQKENI. The CDR3 DNA follows: TGTGCCAGCTCACCTTGGCGAAGCTCCTACGAGCAGTACTTC. It yields the protein CASSPWRSSYEQYF.

There are a few counts of this clone. This chain links TRBV2 with TRBJ1-1, with D unresolved. V dropped 4 bases and J dropped 1 base, with 7 bases sitting between them. The CDR3 loop spans 13 amino acids. Per germline, CDR1 SNHLY and CDR2 FYNNEI. CDR3 region: CASSANGNTEAFF. CDR3 coding DNA: TGTGCCAGCAGTGCAAACGGGAACACTGAAGCTTTCTTT.

This chain uses TRBV9 with TRBJ2-5; D ambiguous. Germline V gene lookup returns CDR1 SGDLS and CDR2 YYNGEE. V dropped 0 bases and J dropped 5 bases, with 2 bases sitting between them. CDR3 length: 11 amino acids. CDR3: CASSVEETQYF. DNA of the CDR3: TGTGCCAGCAGCGTAGAGGAGACCCAGTACTTC.

The V call is TRBV6-1, the J call TRBJ2-7; D possibly corresponds to TRBD1 (8 bases). The CDR3 totals 13 residues. Deletions cut 6 bases from V and 6 bases from J, with 15 bases between. Germline V gene sequence: CDR1 MNHNS, CDR2 SASEGT. CDR3 amino acids: CASSKTGEGEQYF. The DNA of the CDR3 is TGTGCCAGCAGCAAGACAGGGGAGGGCGAGCAGTACTTC.

The chain couples TRBV6-5 to TRBJ2-5; D might be TRBD2 (6 bases). V lost 6 bases to trimming and J lost 5 bases, with 10 bases between them. CDR1 is MNHEY, CDR2 SVGAGI, per germline. The CDR3 extends over 12 amino acids. As DNA, the CDR3 is TGTGCCAGCAGGACTAGTCAGGAGACCCAGTACTTC. Translation gives CASRTSQETQYF.

The chain combines TRBV11-3 with TRBJ2-3; 7 bases line up with TRBD1. The CDR3 is 14 residues long. Trimming cost V 2 bases and J 3 bases; bases outside gene matches: 2. Looked up from germline, CDR1 is SGHNT and CDR2 is YENEEA. The CDR3 here is CASSLLQGTDTQYF. The DNA of the CDR3 is TGTGCCAGCAGCTTATTACAGGGGACAGATACGCAGTATTTT.

The chain uses TRBV7-8 and TRBJ1-5; 8 bases are shared with TRBD1. V dropped 5 bases and J dropped 7; count of bases not matched to a gene: 4. The CDR3 runs to 13 residues. Germline CDR1 is SGHVS and CDR2 is FQNEAQ. CDR3 DNA: TGTGCCAGCAGCCTGACAGGGGAGCAGCCCCAGCATTTT. Translation: CASSLTGEQPQHF.

The genes are TRBV11-3 and TRBJ2-1; no firm D call. This CDR3 region has 11 residues. V lost 5 bases, J lost 15 bases, and 14 bases lay in between. CDR1 and CDR2 (germline): SGHNT, YENEEA. The CDR3: CASSPSVTTFF. DNA of the CDR3: TGTGCCAGCAGCCCTTCAGTGACCACGTTCTTC.

As regards this clone: At one end the junction does not follow the germline gene, possibly because of a read error. The chain combines TRBV7-2 with TRBJ2-7; 13 bases match TRBD2. The CDR3 runs to 16 residues. Germline V gives CDR1 SGHTA, CDR2 FQGNSA. The CDR3 DNA sequence: TGTGCCAGCAGCCTATTGACGGGACTAGCGGGATTAAAGTTGGTCTTC. Translation: CASSLLTGLAGLKLVF.

This chain connects TRBV11-3 to TRBJ2-1; 7 bases agree with TRBD1. This CDR3 has 14 residues. The V gene's germline CDR1 is SGHNT and CDR2 YENEEA. The V and J ends lost 4 bases and 3 bases, in that order; junction bases with no gene match: 3. The CDR3 sequence is CASSSGQIYNEQFF. In DNA, the CDR3 is TGTGCCAGCAGCTCGGGACAGATCTACAATGAGCAGTTCTTC.

The CDR3 loop is CASRVSGQLGETQYF. The CDR3 region has the DNA TGTGCCAGCAGAGTCTCCGGACAGCTAGGGGAGACCCAGTACTTC. The chain joins TRBV27 to TRBJ2-5; D is possibly TRBD1 (6 bases). Germline assignment: CDR1 MNHEY and CDR2 SMNVEV (reference sequence). Trimming removed 6 bases at V and 5 bases at J, with 19 bases between. The CDR3 sequence is 15 residues long.

There are a few counts of this clone. The chain recombines TRBV6-1 with TRBJ1-1; 7 nucleotides align to TRBD1. The germline V gene encodes CDR1 MNHNS and CDR2 SASEGT. V lost 7 bases to trimming and J lost 0 bases; unmatched junction nucleotides: 8. The CDR3 covers 15 residues. The CDR3 DNA is TGTGCCAGCACCAGGACAGGAGTCATGAACACTGAAGCTTTCTTT. Its translation: CASTRTGVMNTEAFF.